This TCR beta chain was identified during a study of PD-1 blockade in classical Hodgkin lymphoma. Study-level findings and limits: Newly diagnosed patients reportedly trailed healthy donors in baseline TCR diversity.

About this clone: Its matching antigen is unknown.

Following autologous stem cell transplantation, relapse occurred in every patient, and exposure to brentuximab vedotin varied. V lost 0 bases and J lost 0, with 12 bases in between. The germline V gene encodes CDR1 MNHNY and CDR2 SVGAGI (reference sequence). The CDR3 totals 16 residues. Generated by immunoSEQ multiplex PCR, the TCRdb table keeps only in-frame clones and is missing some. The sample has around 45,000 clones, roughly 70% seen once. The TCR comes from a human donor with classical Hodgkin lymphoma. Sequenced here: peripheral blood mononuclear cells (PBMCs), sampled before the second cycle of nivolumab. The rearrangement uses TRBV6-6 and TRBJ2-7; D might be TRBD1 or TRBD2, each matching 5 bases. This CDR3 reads CASSYSRLRGSYEQYF. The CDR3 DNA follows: TGTGCCAGCAGTTACTCGCGATTGAGGGGCTCCTACGAGCAGTACTTC.